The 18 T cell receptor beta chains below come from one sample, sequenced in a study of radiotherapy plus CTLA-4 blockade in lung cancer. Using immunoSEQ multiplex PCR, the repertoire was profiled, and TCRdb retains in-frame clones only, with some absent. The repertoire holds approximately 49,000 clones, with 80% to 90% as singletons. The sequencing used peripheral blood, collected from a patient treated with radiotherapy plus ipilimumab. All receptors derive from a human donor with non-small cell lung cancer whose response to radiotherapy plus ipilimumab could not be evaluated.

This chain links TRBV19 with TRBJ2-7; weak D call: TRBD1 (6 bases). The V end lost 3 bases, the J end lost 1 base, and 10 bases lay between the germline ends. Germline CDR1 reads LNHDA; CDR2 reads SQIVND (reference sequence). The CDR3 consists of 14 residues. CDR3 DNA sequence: TGTGCCAGTAGTATTAACAGGGAGTCCTACGAGCAGTACTTC. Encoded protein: CASSINRESYEQYF.

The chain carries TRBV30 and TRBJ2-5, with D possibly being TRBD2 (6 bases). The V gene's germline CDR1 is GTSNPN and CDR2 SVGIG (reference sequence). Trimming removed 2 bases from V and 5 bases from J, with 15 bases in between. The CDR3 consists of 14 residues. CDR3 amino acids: CAWSPGSKGETQYF. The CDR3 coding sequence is TGTGCCTGGAGTCCCGGGAGCAAGGGGGAGACCCAGTACTTC.

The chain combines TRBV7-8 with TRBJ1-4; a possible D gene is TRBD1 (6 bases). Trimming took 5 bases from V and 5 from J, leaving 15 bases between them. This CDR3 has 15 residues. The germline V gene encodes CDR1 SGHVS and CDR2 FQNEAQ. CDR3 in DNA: TGTGCCAGCAGCCTACACAGGGTAGGGAATGAAAAACTGTTTTTT. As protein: CASSLHRVGNEKLFF.

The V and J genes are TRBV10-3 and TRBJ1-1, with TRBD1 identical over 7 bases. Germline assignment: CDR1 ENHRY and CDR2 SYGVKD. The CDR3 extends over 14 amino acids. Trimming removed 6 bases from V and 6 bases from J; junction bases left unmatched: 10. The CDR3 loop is CAIRRGTESSEAFF. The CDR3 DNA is TGTGCCATCAGACGAGGGACAGAGTCCTCTGAAGCTTTCTTT.

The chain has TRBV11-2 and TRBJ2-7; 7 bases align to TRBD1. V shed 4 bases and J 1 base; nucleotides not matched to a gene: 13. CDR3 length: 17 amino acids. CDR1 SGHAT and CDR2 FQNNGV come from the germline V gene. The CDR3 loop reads CASSSGVWDRDSYEQYF. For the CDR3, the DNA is TGTGCCAGCAGCTCCGGGGTTTGGGACAGAGATTCCTACGAGCAGTACTTC.

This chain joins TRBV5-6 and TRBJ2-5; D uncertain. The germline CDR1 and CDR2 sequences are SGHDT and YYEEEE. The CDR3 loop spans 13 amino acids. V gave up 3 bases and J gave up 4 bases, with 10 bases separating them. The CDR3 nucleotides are TGTGCCAGCAGCTCCGGGTCGGGAGAGACCCAGTACTTC. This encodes CASSSGSGETQYF.

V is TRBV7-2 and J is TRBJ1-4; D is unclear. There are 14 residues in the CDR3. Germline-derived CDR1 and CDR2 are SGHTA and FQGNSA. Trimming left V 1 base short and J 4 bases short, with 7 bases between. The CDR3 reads CASSLVALNEKLFF. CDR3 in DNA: TGTGCCAGCAGCTTAGTGGCCCTTAATGAAAAACTGTTTTTT.

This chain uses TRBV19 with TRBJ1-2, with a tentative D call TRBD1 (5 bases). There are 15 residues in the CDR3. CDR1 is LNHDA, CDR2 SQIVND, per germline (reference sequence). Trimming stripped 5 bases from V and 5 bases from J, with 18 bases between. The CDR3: CASSPAGGLDYGYTF. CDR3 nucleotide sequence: TGTGCCAGTAGTCCCGCCGGGGGACTGGATTATGGCTACACCTTC.

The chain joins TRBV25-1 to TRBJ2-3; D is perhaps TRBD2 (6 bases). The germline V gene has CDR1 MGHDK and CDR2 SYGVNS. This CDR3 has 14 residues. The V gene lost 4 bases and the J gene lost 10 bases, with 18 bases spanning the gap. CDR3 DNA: TGTGCCAGCAGTGGGGCTCCGGAGGGGATCCCGCAGTATTTT. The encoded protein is CASSGAPEGIPQYF.

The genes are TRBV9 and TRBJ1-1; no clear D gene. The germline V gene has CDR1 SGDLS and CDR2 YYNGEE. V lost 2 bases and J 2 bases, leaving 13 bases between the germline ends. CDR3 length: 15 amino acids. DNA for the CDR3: TGTGCCAGCAGCGTCGCTGGAGGTGTAAACACTGAAGCTTTCTTT. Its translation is CASSVAGGVNTEAFF.

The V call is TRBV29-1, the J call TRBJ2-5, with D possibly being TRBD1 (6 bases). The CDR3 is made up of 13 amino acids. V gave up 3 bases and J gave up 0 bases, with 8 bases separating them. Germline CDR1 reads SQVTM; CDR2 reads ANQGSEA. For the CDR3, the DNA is TGCAGCGTTGATAGGGACAACCAAGAGACCCAGTACTTC. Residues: CSVDRDNQETQYF.

The CDR3 protein is CASSPAGGLYEQYF. CDR3 DNA sequence: TGCGCCAGCAGCCCAGCGGGAGGGCTCTACGAGCAGTACTTC. The chain uses TRBV5-1 and TRBJ2-7, with 10 positions matching TRBD2. This CDR3 comprises 14 residues. The J segment lost 3 bases and the V segment lost 4 bases, leaving 4 bases of the junction unmatched. CDR1 SGHRS and CDR2 YFSETQ come from the germline V gene.

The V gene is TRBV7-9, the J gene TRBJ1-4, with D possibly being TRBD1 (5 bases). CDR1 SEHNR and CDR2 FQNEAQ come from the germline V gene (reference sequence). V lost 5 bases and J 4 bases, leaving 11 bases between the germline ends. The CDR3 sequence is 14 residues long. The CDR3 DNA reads TGTGCCAGCAGCCAACAGGTGGTTAATGAAAAACTGTTTTTT. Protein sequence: CASSQQVVNEKLFF.

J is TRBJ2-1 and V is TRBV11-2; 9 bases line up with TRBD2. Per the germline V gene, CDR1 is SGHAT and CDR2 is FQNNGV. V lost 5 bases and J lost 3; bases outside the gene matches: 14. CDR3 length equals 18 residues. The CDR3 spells CASSPTRGAGGYYNEQFF. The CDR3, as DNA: TGTGCCAGCAGCCCTACCAGGGGGGCGGGAGGGTACTACAATGAGCAGTTCTTC. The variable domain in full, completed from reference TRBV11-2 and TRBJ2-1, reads EAGVAQSPRYKIIEKRQSVAFWCNPISGHATLYWYQQILGQGPKLLIQFQNNGVVDDSQLPKDRFSAERLKGVDSTLKIQPAKLEDSAVYLCASSPTRGAGGYYNEQFFGPGTRLTVL.

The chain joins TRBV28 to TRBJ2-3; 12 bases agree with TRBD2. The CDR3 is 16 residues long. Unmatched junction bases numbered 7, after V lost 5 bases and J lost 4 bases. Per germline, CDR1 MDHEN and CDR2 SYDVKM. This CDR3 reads CASSLLAGGPADTQYF. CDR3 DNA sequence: TGTGCCAGCAGTCTTCTAGCGGGAGGGCCCGCAGATACGCAGTATTTT.

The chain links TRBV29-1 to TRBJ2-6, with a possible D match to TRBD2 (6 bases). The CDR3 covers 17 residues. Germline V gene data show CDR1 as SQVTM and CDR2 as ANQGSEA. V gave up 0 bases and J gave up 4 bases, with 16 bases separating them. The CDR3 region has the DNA TGCAGCGTTGAAGAACGGGGGACTGCCGTCGGGGCCAACGTCCTGACTTTC. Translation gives CSVEERGTAVGANVLTF.

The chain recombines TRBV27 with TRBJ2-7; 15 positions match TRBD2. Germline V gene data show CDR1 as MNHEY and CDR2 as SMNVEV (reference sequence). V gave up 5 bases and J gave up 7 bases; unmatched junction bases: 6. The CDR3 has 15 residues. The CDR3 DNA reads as TGTGCCAGCAGTCAAGGACTAGCGGGAGGGATGGAGCAGTACTTC. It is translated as CASSQGLAGGMEQYF.

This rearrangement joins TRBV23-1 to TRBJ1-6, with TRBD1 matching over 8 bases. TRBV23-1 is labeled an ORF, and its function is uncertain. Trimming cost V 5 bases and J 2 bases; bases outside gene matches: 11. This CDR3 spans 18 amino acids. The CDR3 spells CASSCQGAVGPYNSPLHF. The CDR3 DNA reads TGCGCCAGCAGTTGTCAGGGGGCAGTCGGGCCCTATAATTCACCCCTCCACTTT.